A single sample gave rise to the 23 T cell receptor beta chains below, sequenced in a study of shared clonotypes between healthy human individuals. The assay was immunoSEQ multiplex PCR, and TCRdb's table has in-frame clones only and misses some. In the table there are about 1 million clones, 60% to 80% of which are singletons. Specimen: memory CD4+ T cells sorted from blood. The subset was: CD45RA-negative fraction. Receptors originate from a man younger than 30 in good health.

J is TRBJ2-3 and V is TRBV7-3, with D unclear. The CDR3 has 14 amino acids. V was cut by 5 bases and J by 0 bases, with 9 bases left in between. Germline V lookup: CDR1 SGHTA, CDR2 FQGTGA. As DNA, the CDR3 is TGTGCCAGCAGCCCAGGACCTAGCACAGATACGCAGTATTTT. This sequence encodes CASSPGPSTDTQYF.

The chain uses TRBV5-1 and TRBJ2-7; D ambiguous. Trimming removed 10 bases at V and 0 bases at J, with 14 bases between. This CDR3 comprises 13 residues. The germline CDR1 and CDR2 sequences are SGHRS and YFSETQ. DNA for the CDR3: TGCGCCTCCGGCACCGGCACCTCCTACGAGCAGTACTTC. As protein: CASGTGTSYEQYF.

V gene TRBV18 combines with J gene TRBJ2-6; 9 bases are shared with TRBD1. The V segment lost 6 bases and the J segment 2 bases; nucleotides outside the gene matches: 5. Germline CDR1 is KGHSH and CDR2 is LQKENI. CDR3 length equals 16 residues. The CDR3 DNA reads as TGTGCCAGCTCCCGGGACAGGGATACTGGGGCCAACGTCCTGACTTTC. Translation: CASSRDRDTGANVLTF.

The V and J genes are TRBV30 and TRBJ1-1, with D perhaps matching TRBD1 (5 bases). The germline gives CDR1 GTSNPN, CDR2 SVGIG (reference sequence). The CDR3 spans 16 residues. V was pared by 1 base and J by 2 bases, with 17 bases between. The CDR3 nucleotides are TGTGCCTGGAGTGCGTTCCCTCGGGGACCCAACACTGAAGCTTTCTTT. Residues: CAWSAFPRGPNTEAFF.

The rearrangement joins TRBV6-1 to TRBJ2-7; D might be TRBD1 or TRBD2, each matching 6 bases. Germline values: CDR1 MNHNS, CDR2 SASEGT. The V gene lost 4 bases and the J gene lost 0 bases, with 10 bases spanning the gap. This CDR3 is built from 14 residues. As DNA, the CDR3 is TGTGCCAGCAGTGGCGGGACACTCTCCTACGAGCAGTACTTC. Its protein is CASSGGTLSYEQYF.

This chain uses TRBV19 with TRBJ1-2; the match to TRBD1 covers 7 bases. Trimming removed 7 bases from V and 2 bases from J; junction bases left unmatched: 7. Germline V gives CDR1 LNHDA, CDR2 SQIVND (reference sequence). CDR3 size: 14 residues. CDR3 sequence: CASTARQGNYGYTF. In DNA, the CDR3 is TGTGCCAGTACCGCGAGACAGGGCAACTATGGCTACACCTTC.

This clone was seen a single time. CDR3 region: CASSTTGTGYTGELFF. Here the CDR3 DNA reads TGTGCCAGCAGCACCACCGGGACAGGGTACACCGGGGAGCTGTTTTTT. This chain links TRBV13 with TRBJ2-2; TRBD1 aligns across 9 bases. CDR1 is PRHDT, CDR2 FYEKMQ, per germline (reference sequence). The ends lost 5 bases at V and 3 bases at J; junction bases unmatched: 7. The CDR3 contains 16 residues.

This chain links TRBV30 with TRBJ1-5, with unresolved D. With 6 bases removed from V and 2 bases from J, the gap between germline ends came to 8 bases. The germline gives CDR1 GTSNPN, CDR2 SVGIG (reference sequence). This CDR3 contains 12 residues. The chain's CDR3 is CACGVRNQPQHF. CDR3 nucleotides: TGTGCCTGTGGCGTGCGCAATCAGCCCCAGCATTTT. Supplemented by reference TRBV30 and TRBJ1-5, the full variable domain reads SQTIHQWPATLVQPVGSPLSLECTVEGTSNPNLYWYRQAAGRGLQLLFYSVGIGQISSEVPQNLSASRPQDRQFILSSKKLLLSDSGFYLCACGVRNQPQHFGDGTRLSIL.

This clone was counted only a few times. This rearrangement joins TRBV7-9 to TRBJ2-7, with TRBD1 identical over 7 bases. The CDR3 has 14 amino acids. The germline V gene has CDR1 SEHNR and CDR2 FQNEAQ (reference sequence). Trimming cost V 5 bases and J 0 bases; bases outside gene matches: 4. Here the CDR3 reads CASSPWDSSYEQYF. The CDR3 DNA is TGTGCCAGCAGCCCTTGGGACAGCTCCTACGAGCAGTACTTC.

The rearrangement links TRBV13 to TRBJ2-3, with D possibly matching TRBD1 (6 bases). The germline CDR1 and CDR2 sequences are PRHDT and FYEKMQ (reference sequence). Trimming left V 6 bases short and J 1 base short, with 20 bases between. CDR3 size: 17 residues. CDR3 coding DNA: TGTGCCAGCAGTCTAGACGCTACAGGGTATGGCACAGATACGCAGTATTTT. As protein: CASSLDATGYGTDTQYF.

The rearrangement uses TRBV28 and TRBJ1-5; maybe TRBD1 (5 bases). Trimming left V 6 bases short and J 6 bases short, with 15 bases between. The CDR3 covers 14 residues. Germline CDR1 MDHEN, CDR2 SYDVKM. The CDR3 nucleotides read TGTGCCAGCAGACCGGAGGCTGGGGCTCAGCCCCAGCATTTT. Amino acid sequence: CASRPEAGAQPQHF.

This chain connects TRBV15 to TRBJ2-1; D gene uncertain. CDR3 size: 11 residues. The germline CDR1 and CDR2 sequences are LNHNV and YYDKDF (reference sequence). V lost 4 bases and J lost 5, with 3 bases in between. The CDR3 DNA reads as TGTGCCACCAGCACTAACAATGAGCAGTTCTTC. Amino acids: CATSTNNEQFF. Using reference TRBV15 and TRBJ2-1 for the parts outside the CDR3, the full variable domain is DAMVIQNPRYQVTQFGKPVTLSCSQTLNHNVMYWYQQKSSQAPKLLFHYYDKDFNNEADTPDNFQSRRPNTSFCFLDIRSPGLGDTAMYLCATSTNNEQFFGPGTRLTVL.

The chain's CDR3 is CASSFSGRAPPYEQYF. CDR3 in DNA: TGTGCCAGCAGCTTCAGCGGGAGGGCCCCCCCCTACGAGCAGTACTTC. The chain carries TRBV7-2 and TRBJ2-7; 10 bases map to TRBD2. Germline CDR1 and CDR2: SGHTA and FQGNSA. V gave up 3 bases and J gave up 2 bases; unmatched junction bases: 7. CDR3 size: 16 residues.

The chain joins TRBV6-5 to TRBJ2-7; tentatively, D is TRBD2 (6 bases). Germline V lookup: CDR1 MNHEY, CDR2 SVGAGI. There are 13 residues in the CDR3. The germline V and J ends were trimmed by 0 bases and 6 bases, with 9 bases remaining between them. In DNA, the CDR3 is TGTGCCAGCAGTTACTCGGACTACGGCGAGCAGTACTTC. Its protein is CASSYSDYGEQYF.

This sequence joins TRBV2 and TRBJ2-7; 9 positions match TRBD1. V was clipped by 6 bases and J by 2 bases; unmatched bases: 11. CDR3 length equals 16 residues. CDR1 and CDR2 (germline): SNHLY, FYNNEI. CDR3 nucleotide sequence: TGTGCCAGCAGAGTTCCGGCCGGGACAGGGACCTACGAGCAGTACTTC. Its translation is CASRVPAGTGTYEQYF.

The chain has TRBV6-6 and TRBJ1-2, with D hard to call. V was pared by 5 bases and J by 5 bases, with 12 bases between. The CDR3 length is 13 residues. The germline V gene encodes CDR1 MNHNY and CDR2 SVGAGI (reference sequence). The CDR3 sequence: CASSPTEKYGYTF. The DNA of the CDR3 is TGTGCCAGCAGTCCTACAGAAAAGTATGGCTACACCTTC.

V and J are TRBV6-5 and TRBJ2-3; 9 bases are shared with TRBD2. The CDR3 has 14 amino acids. Germline-derived CDR1 and CDR2 are MNHEY and SVGAGI. V lost 6 bases and J lost 2; bases outside the gene matches: 3. The DNA of the CDR3 is TGTGCCAGCAGGATAGCGGGGGTCACAGATACGCAGTATTTT. Amino acids: CASRIAGVTDTQYF.

This chain joins TRBV10-3 and TRBJ1-6, with D uncertain. V lost 0 bases, J lost 6 bases, and 6 bases lay in between. This CDR3 is built from 14 residues. Germline V gives CDR1 ENHRY, CDR2 SYGVKD. The CDR3 sequence: CAISESAANSPLHF. As DNA, the CDR3 is TGTGCCATCAGTGAGTCGGCAGCTAATTCACCCCTCCACTTT.

A few counts support this clone. The chain joins TRBV9 to TRBJ2-5; maybe TRBD1 (5 bases). Trimming left V 1 base short and J 1 base short, with 23 bases between. In germline, CDR1 is SGDLS, CDR2 YYNGEE. The CDR3 consists of 19 residues. Written as DNA, the CDR3 is TGTGCCAGCAGCGTATTTGGGGTAAAGGGGCCCGAGGCCCAAGAGACCCAGTACTTC. Protein: CASSVFGVKGPEAQETQYF.

This sequence joins TRBV10-1 and TRBJ2-6; tentative D call: TRBD1 (5 bases). This CDR3 is built from 17 residues. The germline V gene encodes CDR1 WNHNN and CDR2 SYGVQD (reference sequence). V was pared by 3 bases and J by 0 bases, with 12 bases between. The CDR3 DNA reads as TGCGCCAGCAGTGATACAGGACACCTCTCTGGGGCCAACGTCCTGACTTTC. Translated: CASSDTGHLSGANVLTF.

The rearrangement links TRBV10-1 to TRBJ2-7; 8 nucleotides agree with TRBD1. The V segment lost 5 bases and the J segment 0 bases; nucleotides outside the gene matches: 3. The CDR3 has 14 amino acids. Per the germline V gene, CDR1 is WNHNN and CDR2 is SYGVQD (reference sequence). Here the CDR3 reads CASSRQGSSYEQYF. In nucleotides, the CDR3 is TGCGCCAGCAGTCGACAGGGGAGCTCCTACGAGCAGTACTTC.

The chain couples TRBV10-2 to TRBJ2-7, with TRBD1 as a possible D gene (6 bases). The CDR3 runs to 14 residues. The germline CDR1 and CDR2 sequences are WSHSY and SAAADI. Deletions cut 3 bases from V and 2 bases from J, with 11 bases between. The CDR3 is CASSEGQWAYEQYF. The CDR3 bases are TGCGCCAGCAGTGAAGGACAGTGGGCCTACGAGCAGTACTTC.

Worth noting for this clone: The same CDR3 also results from other DNA sequences found in this sample. The chain carries TRBV29-1 and TRBJ2-1; tentatively, D is TRBD2 (6 bases). V was trimmed by 6 bases and J by 8 bases, leaving 11 bases between them. Germline V gives CDR1 SQVTM, CDR2 ANQGSEA. The CDR3 contains 11 residues. Here the CDR3 reads CSVGLRDEQFF. The CDR3, as DNA: TGCAGCGTCGGACTAAGGGATGAGCAGTTCTTC.